This T cell receptor beta chain was profiled in a study of T cell repertoires in cytomegalovirus infection. The overall study: Through public TCR beta signatures, both CMV infection and matching HLA type were indicated.

General observations from the study: CMV carriers having the relevant HLA were flagged by cumulative public TCR beta family frequency. CMV-specific TCR beta clonotypes restricted by HLA-C dominated the ex vivo response.

TCRdb reprocessed the reads via MiXCR and lists one record per CDR3 protein. The sample contains around 550,000 distinct CDR3 sequences, less than 30% of which appear only once. Turning to this clonotype: The antigen is undetermined.

The V gene lost 3 bases and the J gene lost 7 bases, with 10 bases spanning the gap. This CDR3 is 13 amino acids long. Germline CDR1 and CDR2: MGHRA and YSYEKL. The rearrangement links TRBV4-1 to TRBJ2-1; no firm D call. This sequence was found in a human donor in good health (CMV status not recorded). Some clones in this sample may be carry-over from other donors' samples. The specimen was PBMCs. Here the CDR3 reads CASSHTLGNEQFF. CDR3 nucleotide sequence: TGCGCCAGCAGCCATACCCTGGGGAATGAGCAGTTCTTC.